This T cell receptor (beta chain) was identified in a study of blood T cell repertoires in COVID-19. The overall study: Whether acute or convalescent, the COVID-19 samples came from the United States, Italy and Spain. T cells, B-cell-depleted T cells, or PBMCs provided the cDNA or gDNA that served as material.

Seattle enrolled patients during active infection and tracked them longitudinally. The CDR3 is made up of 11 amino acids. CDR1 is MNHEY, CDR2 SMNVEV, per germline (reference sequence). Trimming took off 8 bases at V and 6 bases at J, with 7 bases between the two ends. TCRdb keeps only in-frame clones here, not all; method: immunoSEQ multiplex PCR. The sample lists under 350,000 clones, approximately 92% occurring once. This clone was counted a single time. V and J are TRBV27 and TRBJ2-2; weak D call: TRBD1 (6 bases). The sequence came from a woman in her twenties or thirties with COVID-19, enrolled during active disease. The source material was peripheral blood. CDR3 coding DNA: TGTGCCAGCCAGGGGTCCGGGGAGCTGTTTTTT. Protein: CASQGSGELFF.